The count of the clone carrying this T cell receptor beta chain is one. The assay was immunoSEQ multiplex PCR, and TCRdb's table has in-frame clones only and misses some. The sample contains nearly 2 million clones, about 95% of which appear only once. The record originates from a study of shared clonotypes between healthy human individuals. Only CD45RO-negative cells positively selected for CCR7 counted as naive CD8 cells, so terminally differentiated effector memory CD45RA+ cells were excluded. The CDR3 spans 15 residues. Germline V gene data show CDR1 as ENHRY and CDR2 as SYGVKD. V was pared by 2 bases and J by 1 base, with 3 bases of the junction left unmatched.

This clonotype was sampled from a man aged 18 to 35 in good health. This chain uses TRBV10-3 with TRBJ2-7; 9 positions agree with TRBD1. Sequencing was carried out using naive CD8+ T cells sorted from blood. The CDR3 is CAISETGGQSYEQYF. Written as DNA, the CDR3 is TGTGCCATCAGTGAGACAGGGGGCCAATCCTACGAGCAGTACTTC.